This T cell receptor beta chain was found in a study of CXCR4 blockade with PD-1 therapy in pancreatic cancer. As regards this clone: No antigen is known for it.

CDR3 length: 14 residues. The germline V gene has CDR1 MNHGY and CDR2 SAAAGT. Between the trimmed V and J ends, which lost 5 bases and 1 base, there was a span of 11 bases. Points from the study as a whole: Tumor clonality averaged about 0.15 versus 0.049 in healthy blood, not predicting survival.

Using immunoSEQ multiplex PCR, the repertoire was profiled, and TCRdb retains in-frame clones only, with some absent. Here the sample spans about 17,000 clones, about 72% being singletons. The sample consisted of tumor tissue. This TCR came from a human donor with pancreatic ductal adenocarcinoma. The rearrangement links TRBV6-8 to TRBJ1-1; unclear D gene. The CDR3 loop is CASSVNTPNTEAFF. The CDR3 nucleotides read TGTGCCAGCAGTGTTAATACGCCGAACACTGAAGCTTTCTTT.